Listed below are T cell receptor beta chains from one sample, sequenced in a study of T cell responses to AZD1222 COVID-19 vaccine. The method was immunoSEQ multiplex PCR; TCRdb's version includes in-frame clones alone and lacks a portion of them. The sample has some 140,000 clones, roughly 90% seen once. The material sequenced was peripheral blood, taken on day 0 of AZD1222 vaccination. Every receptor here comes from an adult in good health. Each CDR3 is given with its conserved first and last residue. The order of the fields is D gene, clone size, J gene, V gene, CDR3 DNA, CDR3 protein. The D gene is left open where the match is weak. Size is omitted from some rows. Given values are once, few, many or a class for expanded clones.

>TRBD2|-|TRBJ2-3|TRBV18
TGTGCCAGCTCACCACGGGACTATAGCACAGATACGCAGTATTTT
CASSPRDYSTDTQYF
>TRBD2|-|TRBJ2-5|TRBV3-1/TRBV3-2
TGTGCCAGCAGCCAAGTTCAATATTATGCGGGAGGAGTAGCGACCCAGTACTTC
CASSQVQYYAGGVATQYF
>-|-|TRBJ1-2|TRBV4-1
TGCGCCAGCAGCCCCCTGGCTAACTATGGCTACACCTTC
CASSPLANYGYTF
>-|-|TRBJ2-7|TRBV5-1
TGCGCCAGCAGCTTGGCTAGGGGAACCTACGAGCAGTACTTC
CASSLARGTYEQYF
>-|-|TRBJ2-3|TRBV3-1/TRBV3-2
TGTGCCAGCAGCCTTGCGGGCCGGGGCGGCACAGATACGCAGTATTTT
CASSLAGRGGTDTQYF
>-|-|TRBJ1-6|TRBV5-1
TGCGCCAGCAGCCCTGACAGGCAGAATTCACCCCTCCACTTT
CASSPDRQNSPLHF
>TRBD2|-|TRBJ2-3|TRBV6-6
TGTGCCAGCAGTCGGCTACTAGCGGGAGGGGGCGGCACAGATACGCAGTATTTT
CASSRLLAGGGGTDTQYF
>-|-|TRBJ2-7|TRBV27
TGTGCCAGCAGTTTATTCCGGCAGGTTGCCTACGAGCAGTACTTC
CASSLFRQVAYEQYF
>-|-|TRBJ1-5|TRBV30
TGTGCCTGGAGAGGGACACAAAATCAGCCCCAGCATTTT
CAWRGTQNQPQHF
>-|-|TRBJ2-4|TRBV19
TGTGCCAGTAGGATACAGGGAGCCAAAAACATTCAGTACTTC
CASRIQGAKNIQYF
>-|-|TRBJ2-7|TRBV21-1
TGTGCCAGCAGCACCACCAACCCGTTATACGAGCAGTACTTC
CASSTTNPLYEQYF
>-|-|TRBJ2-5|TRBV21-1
TGTGCCAGCAGCAAAGCGCGGCACCAAGAGACCCAGTACTTC
CASSKARHQETQYF
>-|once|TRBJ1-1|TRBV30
TGTGCCCGCCGGGTTGGACCCAACACTGAAGCTTTCTTT
CARRVGPNTEAFF
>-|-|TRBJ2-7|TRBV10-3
TGTGCCATCAAAAGCGGCCCTTCCTACGAGCAGTACTTC
CAIKSGPSYEQYF
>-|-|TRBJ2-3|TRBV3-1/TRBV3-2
TGTGCCAGCAGCCAAGACCCAACCGGCACAGATACGCAGTATTTT
CASSQDPTGTDTQYF
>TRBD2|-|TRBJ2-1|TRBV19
TGTGCCAGTAGTATTCCCCTAGCGGGCCTCAATGAGCAGTTCTTC
CASSIPLAGLNEQFF
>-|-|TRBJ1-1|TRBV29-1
TGCAGCGTTGCGGAAGGCGGGGGGGCTTTCTTT
CSVAEGGGAFF
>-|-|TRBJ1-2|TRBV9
TGTGCCAGCGCCGCACAGATCTATGGCTACACCTTC
CASAAQIYGYTF
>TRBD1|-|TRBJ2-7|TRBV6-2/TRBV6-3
TGTGCCAGCAGCATCGCCCGTCCGGGGACAGGGAAGTACGAGCAGTACTTC
CASSIARPGTGKYEQYF
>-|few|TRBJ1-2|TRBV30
TGTGCCTGGAGTGTACATGAGGGTATCGATGGCTACACCTTC
CAWSVHEGIDGYTF
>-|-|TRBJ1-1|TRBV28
TGTGCCAGCAGTTTAACCTTCCAGGGCCGGGGGGCTTTCTTT
CASSLTFQGRGAFF
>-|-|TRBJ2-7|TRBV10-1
TGCGCCAGCATTACGGACGGCTCCTACGAGCAGTACTTC
CASITDGSYEQYF
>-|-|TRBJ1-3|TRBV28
TGTGCCAGCACCCGGGGTGGGTTTCGTGGAAACACCATATATTTT
CASTRGGFRGNTIYF
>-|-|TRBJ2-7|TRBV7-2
TGTGCCAGCACCAAGCAAGGCTACGAGCAGTACTTC
CASTKQGYEQYF
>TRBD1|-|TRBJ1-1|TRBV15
TGTGCCACCAGCAAGGGGACAGTTGAATACGAAGCTTTCTTT
CATSKGTVEYEAFF
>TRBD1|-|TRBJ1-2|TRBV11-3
TGTGCCAGCAGCTCCACAGGGGAAGGTGGCTACACCTTC
CASSSTGEGGYTF
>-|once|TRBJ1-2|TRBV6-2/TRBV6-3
TGTGCCAGCAGTCCATTGCATGGCTACACCTTC
CASSPLHGYTF